This T cell receptor beta chain was sequenced during a study of response to subunit inactivated influenza vaccine. Each CDR3 protein is one row after TCRdb ran MiXCR on the RT-PCR reads. The sample has some 540,000 distinct CDR3 sequences, around 25% seen once. The sample holds a few counts of this clonotype. The antigen is undetermined. The CDR3 is 16 residues long. CDR1 and CDR2 (germline): SGDLS, YYNGEE. Trimming took off 3 bases at V and 0 bases at J, with 10 bases between the two ends. Points from the study as a whole: The study's authors posited that every seasonal influenza vaccination enlists few new T cells.

The same specimen was also included in a second study, on T cells expressing NK-cell markers. Per that paper: Production of TCR beta cDNA relied on 5'RACE template switching with UMIs. Beta-chain profiling covered CD3+CD56+NKG2C+, CD3+CD56+NKG2C- and CD3+CD56-NKG2C+ sorted subsets. These clonotypes also led the CD3+CD56-NKG2C+ fraction in a handful of donors.

This TCR derives from a man over 45 who received an inactivated influenza vaccine. The sample was CD4+ T cells sorted from PBMCs, taken 12 days after vaccination. V is TRBV9 and J is TRBJ1-6; D remains ambiguous. This CDR3 reads CASSGPASSYNSPLHF. The CDR3 nucleotides read TGTGCCAGCAGCGGGCCGGCGAGCTCCTATAATTCACCCCTCCACTTT. Supplemented by reference TRBV9 and TRBJ1-6, the full variable domain reads DSGVTQTPKHLITATGQRVTLRCSPRSGDLSVYWYQQSLDQGLQFLIQYYNGEERAKGNILERFSAQQFPDLHSELNLSSLELGDSALYFCASSGPASSYNSPLHFGNGTRLTVT.